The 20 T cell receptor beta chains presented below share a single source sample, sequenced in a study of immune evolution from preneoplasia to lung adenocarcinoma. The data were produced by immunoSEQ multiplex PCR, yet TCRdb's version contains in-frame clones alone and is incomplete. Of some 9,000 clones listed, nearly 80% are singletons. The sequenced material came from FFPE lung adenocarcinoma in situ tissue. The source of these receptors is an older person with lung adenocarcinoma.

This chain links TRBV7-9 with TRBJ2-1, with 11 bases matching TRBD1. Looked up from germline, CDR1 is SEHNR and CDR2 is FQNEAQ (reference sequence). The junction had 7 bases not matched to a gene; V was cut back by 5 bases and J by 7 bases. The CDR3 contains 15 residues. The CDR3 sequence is CASSRRTGGKNEQFF. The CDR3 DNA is TGTGCCAGCAGCCGAAGGACAGGGGGCAAGAATGAGCAGTTCTTC. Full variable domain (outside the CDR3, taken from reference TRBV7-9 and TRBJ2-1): DTGVSQNPRHKITKRGQNVTFRCDPISEHNRLYWYRQTLGQGPEFLTYFQNEAQLEKSRLLSDRFSAERPKGSFSTLEIQRTEQGDSAMYLCASSRRTGGKNEQFFGPGTRLTVL.

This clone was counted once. The CDR3 region has the DNA TGCAGCGTTGAAGCACACCCCTCCGGGGCCAACGTCCTGACTTTC. It specifies CSVEAHPSGANVLTF. The gene calls are TRBV29-1 and TRBJ2-6, with D hard to call. The CDR3 totals 15 residues. V lost 1 base to trimming and J lost 4 bases, with 11 bases between them. The germline V gene encodes CDR1 SQVTM and CDR2 ANQGSEA. The full variable domain, in which reference TRBV29-1 and TRBJ2-6 provide the parts outside the CDR3, is SAVISQKPSRDICQRGTSLTIQCQVDSQVTMMFWYRQQPGQSLTLIATANQGSEATYESGFVIDKFPISRPNLTFSTLTVSNMSPEDSSIYLCSVEAHPSGANVLTFGAGSRLTVL.

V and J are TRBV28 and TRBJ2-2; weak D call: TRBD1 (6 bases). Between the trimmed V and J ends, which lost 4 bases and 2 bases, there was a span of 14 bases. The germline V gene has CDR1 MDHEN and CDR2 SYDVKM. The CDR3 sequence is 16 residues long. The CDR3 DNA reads TGTGCCAGCAGTTCGGGGTCAGGGGCAAACACCGGGGAGCTGTTTTTT. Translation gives CASSSGSGANTGELFF.

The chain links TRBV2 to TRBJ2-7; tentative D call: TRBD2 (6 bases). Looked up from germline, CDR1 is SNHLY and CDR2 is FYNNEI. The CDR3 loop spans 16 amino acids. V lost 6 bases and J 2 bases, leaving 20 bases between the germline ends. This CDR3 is CASRGWGVKAPYEQYF. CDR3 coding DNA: TGTGCCAGCAGGGGGTGGGGGGTAAAGGCTCCCTACGAGCAGTACTTC.

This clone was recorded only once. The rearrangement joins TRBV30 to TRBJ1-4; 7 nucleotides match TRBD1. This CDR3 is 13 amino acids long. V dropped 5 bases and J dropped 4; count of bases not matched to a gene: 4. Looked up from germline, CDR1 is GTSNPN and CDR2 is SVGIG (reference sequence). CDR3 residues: CAWRGQDNEKLFF. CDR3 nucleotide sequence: TGTGCCTGGCGAGGACAGGATAATGAAAAACTGTTTTTT.

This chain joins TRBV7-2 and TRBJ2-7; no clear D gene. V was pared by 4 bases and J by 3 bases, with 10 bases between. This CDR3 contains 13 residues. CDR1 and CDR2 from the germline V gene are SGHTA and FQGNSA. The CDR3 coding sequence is TGTGCCAGCAGCTCCTCGGATATCTACGAGCAGTACTTC. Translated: CASSSSDIYEQYF.

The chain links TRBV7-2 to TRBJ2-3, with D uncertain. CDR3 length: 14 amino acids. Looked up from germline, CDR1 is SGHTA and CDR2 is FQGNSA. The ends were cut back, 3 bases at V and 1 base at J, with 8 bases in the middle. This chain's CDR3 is CASSFYRRTDTQYF. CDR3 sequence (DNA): TGTGCCAGCAGCTTCTACCGACGCACAGATACGCAGTATTTT. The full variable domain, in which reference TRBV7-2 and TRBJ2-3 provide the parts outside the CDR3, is GAGVSQSPSNKVTEKGKDVELRCDPISGHTALYWYRQSLGQGLEFLIYFQGNSAPDKSGLPSDRFSAERTGGSVSTLTIQRTQQEDSAVYLCASSFYRRTDTQYFGPGTRLTVL.

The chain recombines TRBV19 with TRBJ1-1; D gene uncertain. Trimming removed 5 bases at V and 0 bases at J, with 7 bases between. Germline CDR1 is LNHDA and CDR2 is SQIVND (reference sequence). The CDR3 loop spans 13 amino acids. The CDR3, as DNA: TGTGCCAGTAGTTCCCATTTGAACACTGAAGCTTTCTTT. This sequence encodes CASSSHLNTEAFF. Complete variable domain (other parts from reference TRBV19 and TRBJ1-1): DGGITQSPKYLFRKEGQNVTLSCEQNLNHDAMYWYRQDPGQGLRLIYYSQIVNDFQKGDIAEGYSVSREKKESFPLTVTSAQKNPTAFYLCASSSHLNTEAFFGQGTRLTVV.

The CDR3 sequence is CASSRERGGGTDTQYF. For the CDR3, the DNA is TGTGCCAGCAGCCGTGAGAGAGGGGGGGGCACAGATACGCAGTATTTT. The J gene is TRBJ2-3, the V gene TRBV4-2; weak D call: TRBD2 (7 bases). This CDR3 region has 16 residues. Germline loops: CDR1 LGHNA, CDR2 YNFKEQ. Trimming left V 4 bases short and J 1 base short, with 15 bases between.

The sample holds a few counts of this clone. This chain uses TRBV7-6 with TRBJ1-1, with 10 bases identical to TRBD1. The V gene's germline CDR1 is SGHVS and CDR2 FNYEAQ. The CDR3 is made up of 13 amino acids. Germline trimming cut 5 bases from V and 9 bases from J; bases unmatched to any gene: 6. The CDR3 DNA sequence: TGTGCCAGCAGCCTGACAGGGGGCGGAAAAGCTTTCTTT. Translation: CASSLTGGGKAFF.

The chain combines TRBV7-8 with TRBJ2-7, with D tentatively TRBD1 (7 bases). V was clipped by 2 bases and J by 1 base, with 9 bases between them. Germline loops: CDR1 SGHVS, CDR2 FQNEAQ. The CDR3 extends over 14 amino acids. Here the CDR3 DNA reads TGTGCCAGCAGCTTACAGGGGGGATCCTACGAGCAGTACTTC. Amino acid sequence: CASSLQGGSYEQYF.

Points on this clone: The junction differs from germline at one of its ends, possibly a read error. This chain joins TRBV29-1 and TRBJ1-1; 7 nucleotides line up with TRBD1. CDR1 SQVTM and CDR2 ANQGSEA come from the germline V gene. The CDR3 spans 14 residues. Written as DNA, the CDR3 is TGCAGCGTGTGGCCCGCGCAGGGGGACACTAAAGCTTTCTTT. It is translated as CSVWPAQGDTKAFF.

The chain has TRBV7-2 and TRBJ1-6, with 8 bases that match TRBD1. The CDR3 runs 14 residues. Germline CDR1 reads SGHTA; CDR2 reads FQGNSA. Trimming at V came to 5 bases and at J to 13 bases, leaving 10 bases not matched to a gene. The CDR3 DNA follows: TGTGCCAGCAGCCCGGGACAGGCCCTGGGCCCCCTCCACTTT. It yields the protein CASSPGQALGPLHF.

The CDR3 sequence: CASSPRTSGNTDTQYF. The DNA of the CDR3 is TGCGCCAGCAGTCCCAGAACGTCGGGAAACACAGATACGCAGTATTTT. The J gene is TRBJ2-3, the V gene TRBV4-3, with D maybe TRBD2 (5 bases). The CDR3 covers 16 residues. V shed 6 bases and J shed 2 bases, with 18 bases lying between them. Germline CDR1 is LGHNA and CDR2 is YSLEER.

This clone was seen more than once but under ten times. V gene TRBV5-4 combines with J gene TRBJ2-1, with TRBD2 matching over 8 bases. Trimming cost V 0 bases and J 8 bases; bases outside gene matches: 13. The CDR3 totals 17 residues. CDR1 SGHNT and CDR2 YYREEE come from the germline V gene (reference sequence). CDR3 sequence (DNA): TGTGCCAGCAGCTTGGAAGGGCTAGCGGGTTTTCAAGATGAGCAGTTCTTC. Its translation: CASSLEGLAGFQDEQFF.

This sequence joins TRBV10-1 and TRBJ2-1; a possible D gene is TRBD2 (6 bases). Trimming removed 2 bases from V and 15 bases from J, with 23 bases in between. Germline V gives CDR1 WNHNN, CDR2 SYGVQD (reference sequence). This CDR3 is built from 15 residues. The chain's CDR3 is CASSELQTSTAVRFF. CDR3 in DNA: TGCGCCAGCAGTGAGCTCCAGACTAGTACGGCAGTTCGGTTCTTC.

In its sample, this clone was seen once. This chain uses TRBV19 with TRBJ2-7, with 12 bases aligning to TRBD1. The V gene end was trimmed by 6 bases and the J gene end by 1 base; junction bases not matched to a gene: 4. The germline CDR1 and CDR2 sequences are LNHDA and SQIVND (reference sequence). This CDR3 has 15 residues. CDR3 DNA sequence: TGTGCCAGTAGCCCGGGACAGGGGGCGTCCTACGAGCAGTACTTC. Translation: CASSPGQGASYEQYF.

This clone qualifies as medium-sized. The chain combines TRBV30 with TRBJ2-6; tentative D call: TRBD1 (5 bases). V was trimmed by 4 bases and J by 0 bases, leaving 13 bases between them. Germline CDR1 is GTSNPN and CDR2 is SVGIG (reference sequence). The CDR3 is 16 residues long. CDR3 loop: CAWTAGYGSGANVLTF. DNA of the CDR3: TGTGCCTGGACGGCAGGGTATGGCTCTGGGGCCAACGTCCTGACTTTC.

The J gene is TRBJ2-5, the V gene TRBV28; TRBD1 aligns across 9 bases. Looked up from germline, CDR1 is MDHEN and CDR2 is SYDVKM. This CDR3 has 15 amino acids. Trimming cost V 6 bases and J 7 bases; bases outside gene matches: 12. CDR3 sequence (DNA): TGTGCCAGCAGCGCTGGGGGACAGGGACCCGGGACCCAGTACTTC. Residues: CASSAGGQGPGTQYF. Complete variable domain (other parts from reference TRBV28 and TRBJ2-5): DVKVTQSSRYLVKRTGEKVFLECVQDMDHENMFWYRQDPGLGLRLIYFSYDVKMKEKGDIPEGYSVSREKKERFSLILESASTNQTSMYLCASSAGGQGPGTQYFGPGTRLLVL.

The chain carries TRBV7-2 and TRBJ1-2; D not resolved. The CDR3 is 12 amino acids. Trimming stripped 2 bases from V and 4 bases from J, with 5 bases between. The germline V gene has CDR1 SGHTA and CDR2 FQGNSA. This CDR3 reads CASSLSGYGYTF. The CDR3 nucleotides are TGTGCCAGCAGCTTATCGGGCTATGGCTACACCTTC.